This entry lists 2 T cell receptor beta chains sequenced from one sample in a study of shared clonotypes between healthy human individuals. TCRdb's copy holds only in-frame clones and misses some; the assay was immunoSEQ multiplex PCR. The sample includes approximately 840,000 clones, about 96% seen only once; the top ten take around 0.25%. Selected positively for CCR7 and CD45RO-negative, naive CD8 cells excluded terminally differentiated effector memory CD45RA+ cells. The sequenced sample consisted of naive CD8+ T cells sorted from blood. The receptor source for this set is a man aged 25 to 40 in good health.

The chain joins TRBV10-2 to TRBJ2-1; unclear D gene. Germline V gene lookup returns CDR1 WSHSY and CDR2 SAAADI. The CDR3 is 13 amino acids. V lost 3 bases and J 6 bases, leaving 9 bases between the germline ends. The CDR3 nucleotides read TGCGCCAGCAGTGACCTGACCGGCAATGAGCAGTTCTTC. It encodes CASSDLTGNEQFF.

As for this clone: The same CDR3 is also encoded by other DNA sequences in this sample. V gene TRBV29-1 combines with J gene TRBJ2-7, with D tentatively TRBD1 (5 bases). CDR1 SQVTM and CDR2 ANQGSEA come from the germline V gene. Deletions cut 3 bases from V and 2 bases from J, with 14 bases between. This CDR3 region has 14 residues. The CDR3 here is CSVEGQGETYEQYF. CDR3 sequence (DNA): TGCAGCGTTGAGGGGCAGGGCGAAACCTACGAGCAGTACTTC.